This is a list of T cell receptor beta chains from one sample in a study of blood T cell repertoires in COVID-19. Libraries were prepared by immunoSEQ multiplex PCR; TCRdb keeps only in-frame clonotypes and omits some of them. Here the sample spans over 85,000 clones, roughly 87% being singletons. The sequencing input was peripheral blood. The receptors were sampled from a man aged 45-60 years with active COVID-19. Each CDR3 is given with its conserved first and last residue. Fields, in order: J gene, V gene, CDR3 protein.

j_gene: TRBJ2-3
v_gene: TRBV4-3
CDR3aa: CASSRTSGGGRGTDTQYF

j_gene: TRBJ1-1
v_gene: TRBV6-2/TRBV6-3
CDR3aa: CASSYSEGRAFF

j_gene: TRBJ1-5
v_gene: TRBV30
CDR3aa: CAWDEGGSNQPQHF

j_gene: TRBJ1-2
v_gene: TRBV9
CDR3aa: CASSESGRGGYTF

j_gene: TRBJ2-5
v_gene: TRBV12-5
CDR3aa: CASGLASRGTQYF

j_gene: TRBJ1-1
v_gene: TRBV19
CDR3aa: CASSSQGTVNTEAFF

j_gene: TRBJ1-6
v_gene: TRBV2
CDR3aa: CASSGGQGKAYNSPLHF

j_gene: TRBJ1-1
v_gene: TRBV29-1
CDR3aa: CSVEEPLQGQANTEAFF

j_gene: TRBJ1-6
v_gene: TRBV14
CDR3aa: CASSQITGFNSPLHF

j_gene: TRBJ2-1
v_gene: TRBV6-2/TRBV6-3
CDR3aa: CASSSGQSYNEQFF

j_gene: TRBJ1-2
v_gene: TRBV6-5
CDR3aa: CASSYSSEYGYTF

j_gene: TRBJ1-1
v_gene: TRBV6-1
CDR3aa: CASSESIGGDTEAFF

j_gene: TRBJ2-7
v_gene: TRBV5-1
CDR3aa: CASSLVGHPSSYEQYF

j_gene: TRBJ1-2
v_gene: TRBV24-1
CDR3aa: CATSGAPSYTF

j_gene: TRBJ1-2
v_gene: TRBV18
CDR3aa: CASSPTGIRYGYTF

j_gene: TRBJ1-2
v_gene: TRBV19
CDR3aa: CASSIDRLKSGGYTF

j_gene: TRBJ1-2
v_gene: TRBV7-9
CDR3aa: CASSGQTGLPGGYTF

j_gene: TRBJ2-7
v_gene: TRBV7-9
CDR3aa: CASTKTGGVPYEQYF

j_gene: TRBJ1-2
v_gene: TRBV5-4
CDR3aa: CASSPDRQGRGYTF

j_gene: TRBJ1-2
v_gene: TRBV5-1
CDR3aa: CASSPDTILGYTF

j_gene: TRBJ2-2
v_gene: TRBV11-2
CDR3aa: CASSPRGAGIFRAGELFF

j_gene: TRBJ1-5
v_gene: TRBV7-9
CDR3aa: CASSQGQGRQPQHF

j_gene: TRBJ2-1
v_gene: TRBV6-2/TRBV6-3
CDR3aa: CASSSRTSGNEQFF

j_gene: TRBJ2-1
v_gene: TRBV6-5
CDR3aa: CAIIVTSSYNEQFF